This entry lists 12 T cell receptor beta chains sequenced from one sample in a study of PD-1 blockade in classical Hodgkin lymphoma. Assay: immunoSEQ multiplex PCR; the TCRdb copy retains only in-frame clones and omits some. The sample has 35,000 to 45,000 clones; roughly two thirds are singletons. All trial patients relapsed after autologous stem cell transplantation. Sequencing used peripheral blood mononuclear cells (PBMCs), obtained before the second cycle of nivolumab. The receptors here all came from a human donor with classical Hodgkin lymphoma.

The chain combines TRBV10-3 with TRBJ2-1; D is undetermined. The CDR3 totals 14 residues. Per germline, CDR1 ENHRY and CDR2 SYGVKD. V dropped 3 bases and J dropped 4 bases, with 10 bases sitting between them. DNA for the CDR3: TGTGCCATCAGTGAAGGTCCCCTTTACAATGAGCAGTTCTTC. It codes for CAISEGPLYNEQFF.

V and J are TRBV4-1 and TRBJ2-5; D is possibly TRBD1 (5 bases). The DNA end lines up better with TRBJ2-7; the J call may be wrong. The germline V gene encodes CDR1 MGHRA and CDR2 YSYEKL. The CDR3 consists of 16 residues. CDR3 in DNA: TGCGCCAGCAGCCCCGGAGTGGGGCAACGTCTGGACGAGCAGTACTTC. It encodes CASSPGVGQRLDEQYF.

This rearrangement joins TRBV4-1 to TRBJ1-2; maybe TRBD1 (5 bases). CDR1 and CDR2 (germline): MGHRA, YSYEKL. The V end was cut by 0 bases, the J end by 8 bases, with 22 bases between. The CDR3 is made up of 17 amino acids. The chain's CDR3 is CASSQDQGGGAPQGYTF. The CDR3 coding sequence is TGCGCCAGCAGCCAAGATCAAGGCGGAGGGGCCCCCCAGGGCTACACCTTC.

This chain joins TRBV18 and TRBJ1-5; D is uncertain. CDR3 size: 14 residues. The V end lost 3 bases, the J end lost 1 base, and 7 bases lay between the germline ends. Germline CDR1 reads KGHSH; CDR2 reads LQKENI. CDR3 sequence: CASSPTISNQPQHF. The CDR3, as DNA: TGTGCCAGCTCACCTACTATAAGCAATCAGCCCCAGCATTTT.

This clone has more than one count but fewer than ten. The gene calls are TRBV28 and TRBJ1-3; weak D call: TRBD1 (5 bases). CDR1 MDHEN and CDR2 SYDVKM come from the germline V gene. The CDR3 length is 18 residues. V was cut by 5 bases and J by 2 bases, with 22 bases left in between. The CDR3 DNA reads TGTGCCAGCAGTGGTCGGTATGGCAGAGCAGGGACTGGAAACACCATATATTTT. As protein: CASSGRYGRAGTGNTIYF.

The rearrangement joins TRBV7-3 to TRBJ1-2; TRBD1 matches at 10 bases. Germline loops: CDR1 SGHTA, CDR2 FQGTGA. This CDR3 is 13 amino acids long. V trimming: 5 bases; J trimming: 7 bases; junction bases outside the gene matches: 4. For the CDR3, the DNA is TGTGCCAGCAGCCCTCGGACAGGGGGTGGCTACACCTTC. Residues: CASSPRTGGGYTF.

The chain uses TRBV4-1 and TRBJ2-1; TRBD2 is a possible D gene (6 bases). Germline V gives CDR1 MGHRA, CDR2 YSYEKL. The CDR3 runs 15 residues. Trimming removed 1 base at V and 5 bases at J, with 12 bases between. The CDR3 region has the DNA TGCGCCAGCAGCCAAGTGTATAGCGGAGACAATGAGCAGTTCTTC. This gives the protein CASSQVYSGDNEQFF.

V usage is TRBV4-1 and J usage is TRBJ1-1; perhaps TRBD1 as D (5 bases). The CDR3 loop spans 13 amino acids. Germline CDR1 is MGHRA and CDR2 is YSYEKL. With 1 base removed from V and 4 bases from J, the gap between germline ends came to 7 bases. The CDR3 is CASSQVRGTEAFF. The CDR3 DNA sequence: TGCGCCAGCAGCCAAGTAAGGGGCACTGAAGCTTTCTTT.

J is TRBJ2-5 and V is TRBV5-6, with 11 bases lining up with TRBD2. From germline, CDR1 is SGHDT and CDR2 YYEEEE. J lost 2 bases, V lost 4 bases, and 13 bases had no gene match. The CDR3 sequence is 18 residues long. The DNA for the CDR3 is TGTGCCAGCAGCGGTAGCGGGGGGGCCGGGGTATGGCAAGAGACCCAGTACTTC. This gives the protein CASSGSGGAGVWQETQYF.

This clone was counted a single time. CDR3: CASRPQGANSPLHF. The CDR3 DNA reads as TGTGCCAGCAGACCACAGGGAGCAAATTCACCCCTCCACTTT. V gene TRBV28 combines with J gene TRBJ1-6, with D possibly matching TRBD1 (6 bases). CDR1 is MDHEN, CDR2 SYDVKM, per germline. Trimming removed 6 bases from V and 7 bases from J, with 13 bases in between. This CDR3 region has 14 residues.

In DNA form, the CDR3 reads TGCGCCAGCAGTACGGGAGGCTATGGCTACACCTTC. Residues: CASSTGGYGYTF. V gene TRBV5-1 combines with J gene TRBJ1-2; unclear D gene. This CDR3 region has 12 residues. V dropped 5 bases and J dropped 4 bases, with 9 bases sitting between them. The germline CDR1 and CDR2 sequences are SGHRS and YFSETQ.

The V gene is TRBV5-1, the J gene TRBJ2-3, with D possibly matching TRBD2 (6 bases). V was shortened by 3 bases and J by 0 bases, with 14 bases between the two germline ends. In germline, CDR1 is SGHRS, CDR2 YFSETQ. CDR3 length: 16 residues. The CDR3 DNA sequence: TGCGCCAGCAGCTGGGACGGGAGACCTAGCACAGATACGCAGTATTTT. Its translation: CASSWDGRPSTDTQYF.